The present entry profiles one TCR beta chain with its context. Its target is not known. The PCR had 60 Vbeta and 13 Jbeta primers. TCRdb's table, derived via immunoSEQ multiplex PCR, lists solely in-frame clones and lacks some. The profile shows 120,000 or so clones, about 85% of them singletons. These data belong to a study of cytomegalovirus exposure and HLA in healthy donors. On the study more broadly: From about 179 million T cells, an earlier analysis saw 110 million or so unique TCR beta sequences. Findings of the study overall: Rare TCR sequences dominated, though some public TCRs recurred in many donors. It emerged from a later analysis that several of the most significant clusters appeared to be linked to common viral pathogens.

V was pared by 0 bases and J by 0 bases, with 9 bases between. The CDR3 covers 16 residues. Germline lookup yields CDR1 LGHNA and CDR2 YSLEER. This chain uses TRBV4-3 with TRBJ1-3, with TRBD1 as a possible D gene (5 bases). The sample was PBMCs. The clonotype originates from a man aged 18-30 years in good health and CMV-seropositive. The CDR3 nucleotides read TGCGCCAGCAGCCAAGATTTCAGGGCCTCTGGAAACACCATATATTTT. This sequence encodes CASSQDFRASGNTIYF.